Listed below are T cell receptor beta chains from one sample, sequenced in a study of radiotherapy plus CTLA-4 blockade in lung cancer. Sequencing was performed with immunoSEQ multiplex PCR; in TCRdb, only in-frame clones are kept and a portion is missing. The data show about 45,000 clones, 65% to 85% seen once. The sequencing used peripheral blood, collected from a patient treated with radiotherapy plus ipilimumab. These TCRs come from a human donor with non-small cell lung cancer who had stable disease on radiotherapy plus ipilimumab. Both conserved end residues are part of each CDR3. D genes are given only for firm matches. Clone size is stated in some rows and not others, as once, few, many or a class when expanded.

D gene	V gene	J gene	clone size	CDR3 protein	CDR3 DNA
TRBD1	TRBV30	TRBJ2-7	-	CAWRGRDSQTSYEQYF	TGTGCCTGGAGGGGAAGGGACAGCCAAACCTCCTACGAGCAGTACTTC
TRBD1	TRBV28	TRBJ1-4	-	CASSFSGGKGEKLFF	TGTGCCAGCAGTTTCTCAGGGGGCAAGGGGGAAAAACTGTTTTTT
TRBD1	TRBV10-3	TRBJ1-1	-	CAIKGTGMNTEAFF	TGTGCCATCAAAGGGACAGGAATGAACACTGAAGCTTTCTTT
TRBD1	TRBV9	TRBJ1-2	-	CASSSTGMGGYTF	TGTGCCAGCAGTTCGACAGGGATGGGTGGCTACACCTTC
-	TRBV6-4	TRBJ1-2	many	CASSDSTGGHNGYTF	TGTGCCAGCAGTGACTCGACGGGGGGGCATAATGGCTACACCTTC
-	TRBV18	TRBJ1-4	-	CASSPPQDSFQEKLFF	TGTGCCAGCTCACCACCGCAAGACAGTTTTCAGGAAAAACTGTTTTTT
TRBD1	TRBV5-4	TRBJ1-2	few	CASSRGTGVHGYTF	TGTGCCAGCAGCCGCGGGACAGGGGTGCATGGCTACACCTTC
TRBD1	TRBV30	TRBJ1-2	-	CAWSQIDRGQYGYTF	TGTGCCTGGAGTCAGATAGACAGGGGTCAATATGGCTACACCTTC
-	TRBV21-1	TRBJ1-1	-	CASSKARRQGEETEAFF	TGTGCCAGCAGCAAAGCGAGGAGGCAGGGGGAAGAAACTGAAGCTTTCTTT
-	TRBV11-2	TRBJ2-2	few	CASSLGVSNTGELFF	TGTGCCAGCAGCCTAGGGGTCTCGAACACCGGGGAGCTGTTTTTT
-	TRBV2	TRBJ1-2	once	CASRPDGGYTF	TGTGCCAGCAGGCCGGACGGTGGCTACACCTTC
TRBD1	TRBV10-3	TRBJ2-7	-	CAISGDREPPGEQYF	TGTGCCATCAGTGGGGACAGGGAGCCCCCGGGTGAGCAGTACTTC
TRBD1	TRBV11-3	TRBJ1-1	-	CASGRDSATEAFF	TGTGCCAGCGGCCGGGACAGCGCCACTGAAGCTTTCTTT
TRBD1	TRBV19	TRBJ1-5	few	CASSPPTGSDQPQHF	TGTGCCAGTAGCCCTCCGACAGGGAGTGATCAGCCCCAGCATTTT
-	TRBV7-2	TRBJ1-2	-	CASSSALSGGGYTF	TGTGCCAGCAGCTCTGCGCTGTCGGGGGGTGGCTACACCTTC
TRBD1	TRBV6-5	TRBJ2-7	-	CASSDRGYEQYF	TGTGCCAGCTCGGACAGGGGTTACGAGCAGTACTTC